Many counts were recorded for the clone carrying this T cell receptor (beta chain). This specimen belongs to a study of spatial heterogeneity in lung cancer. As for the study in general: Alpha-chain sequences were consistently detected in smaller numbers than beta-chain sequences.

In the library, each TCR cDNA molecule bore its own unique molecular identifier. MiXCR, applied by TCRdb to the 5' RACE reads, yields one record per CDR3 protein. The sample records fewer than 4,500 distinct CDR3 sequences, roughly 7.9% being singletons. Per the germline V gene, CDR1 is SGHRS and CDR2 is YFSETQ. This CDR3 region has 15 residues. Between the trimmed V and J ends, which lost 0 bases and 4 bases, there was a span of 13 bases. Time point defined: sample taken at primary tumor resection. Tumor, nontumor lung or frozen PBMC supplied whole RNA that was sequenced unsorted. The donor group consisted of approximately 77 patients who had untreated, early-stage non-small cell lung cancer.

The V call is TRBV5-1, the J call TRBJ2-5, with D maybe TRBD2 (7 bases). Sequencing was performed on PBMCs, taken at surgery. The TCR originated in a female donor with early-stage non-small cell lung cancer. As DNA, the CDR3 is TGCGCCAGCAGCTTGGAAGGGGGGGCTGGAGAGACCCAGTACTTC. Amino acids: CASSLEGGAGETQYF.